This T cell receptor (beta chain) is from a study of early T cells in non-severe SARS-CoV-2 infection. As for the study in general: Sequencing of bulk RNA from unsorted whole blood was done, without chain pairing. Study-wide results and limits: In VDJdb matching, anti-spike CD8 responses were favored while private and CD4 specificities went missing.

This clonotype has only a few counts. The antigen remains unidentified. The TCR library protocol attached unique molecular identifiers to the individual cDNA molecules. TCRdb ran MiXCR on the 5' RACE reads and lists one entry per CDR3 protein. This sample has about 80,000 distinct CDR3 sequences, with roughly 12% found just once. Germline V gene lookup returns CDR1 SGHNT and CDR2 YYREEE (reference sequence). V was trimmed by 5 bases and J by 2 bases, leaving 11 bases between them. The length of the CDR3 is 13 residues. The sample was whole blood. V gene TRBV5-4 combines with J gene TRBJ2-7; D might be TRBD1 (6 bases). This clonotype was sampled from an adult who was a healthcare worker with PCR-confirmed SARS-CoV-2 infection or an uninfected control (not recorded which). The CDR3 loop is CASRIQGTYEQYF. The CDR3 region has the DNA TGTGCCAGCAGGATACAGGGAACCTACGAGCAGTACTTC.